Sequencing of this TCR beta chain was carried out in a study of blood T cell repertoires in COVID-19. For the study at large: Sites across the United States, Italy and Spain contributed samples from acute and convalescent COVID-19. PBMCs, B-cell-depleted T cells, or T cells provided the cDNA or gDNA that made up the material.

Germline V gene lookup returns CDR1 SGHAT and CDR2 FQNNGV. CDR3 length: 15 amino acids. V lost 1 base and J 3 bases, leaving 11 bases between the germline ends. Cohorts were assigned according to the clinical history that participants reported. Cohort 3 donors counted as recovered after two negative PCRs, clearance, or resolved symptoms. Libraries were prepared by immunoSEQ multiplex PCR; TCRdb keeps only in-frame clonotypes and omits some of them. The sample includes hundreds of thousands of clones, 75% to 90% of them seen just once. The sequence came from a man aged 30-40 years who had recovered from COVID-19. Sequenced material: PBMCs or T cells enriched from blood (not recorded which). V gene TRBV11-2 combines with J gene TRBJ2-3, with a tentative D call TRBD2 (5 bases). The CDR3 reads CASSLGTPGTDTQYF. The CDR3, as DNA: TGTGCCAGCAGCTTAGGGACTCCGGGGACAGATACGCAGTATTTT.